The table lists the clone carrying this T cell receptor beta chain with a few counts. Its cognate antigen is unknown. The memory fraction was CD4+CD45RO+CD25- cells. Germline V CDR1 and CDR2: SGHVS, FQNEAQ. The CDR3 contains 13 residues. Germline trimming cut 4 bases from V and 5 bases from J; bases unmatched to any gene: 4. Overall study results and limits: Tumor memory CD4+ T cell TCR gene usage clustered with blood and lymph node memory CD4+ cells and lymph node naive CD4+ cells. Greatest tumor Treg TCR overlap was with tumor naive CD4+ cells.

Constant-region reverse primers amplified full-length variable regions, followed by semi-nested Nested Universal Primer A PCR. One entry per CDR3 protein, called by TCRdb with MiXCR from the 5' RACE reads. The sample lists 50,000 to 75,000 distinct CDR3 sequences; about 20% were seen once. Sequencing was performed on memory CD4+ T cells sorted from a lymph node. Subset defined: memory CD4+ T cells, CD4+CD45RO+CD25-. This chain links TRBV7-8 with TRBJ1-1, with TRBD1 identical over 7 bases. This clonotype was sampled from a female donor with breast cancer. The CDR3 region has the DNA TGTGCCAGCAGCTCGTCAGGGGGAACTGAAGCTTTCTTT. This encodes CASSSSGGTEAFF. The whole variable domain, remainder taken from reference TRBV7-8 and TRBJ1-1, is GAGVSQSPRYKVAKRGQDVALRCDPISGHVSLFWYQQALGQGPEFLTYFQNEAQLDKSGLPSDRFFAERPEGSVSTLKIQRTQQEDSAVYLCASSSSGGTEAFFGQGTRLTVV.